Listed below are T cell receptor beta chains from one sample, sequenced in a study of blood T cells in healthy people across ages. Using its own MiXCR run on the 5' RACE reads, TCRdb lists one record per CDR3 protein. This sample has some 1.5 million distinct CDR3 sequences, with under 30% found just once. The sequenced material came from blood. The receptors were gathered from a woman aged 25 to 39 in good health. Both conserved end residues are part of each CDR3. Fields, in order: J gene, V gene, CDR3 length, clone size, CDR3 protein. Rows give clone size only sometimes, using once, few, many, or a class for an expanded clone.

TRBJ2-7,TRBV27,16,many,CASSPVTSGTPYEQYF
TRBJ2-1,TRBV7-2,14,-,CASTPGGPYNEQFF
TRBJ2-1,TRBV11-2,15,-,CASSLAGGANNEQFF
TRBJ2-7,TRBV10-3,16,-,CAISTRGQGAKYEQYF
TRBJ1-5,TRBV20-1,15,-,CSARVPMGSHQPQHF
TRBJ2-5,TRBV2,13,-,CASKQGLQETQYF
TRBJ2-2,TRBV25-1,17,-,CASSELGNRGNTGELFF
TRBJ2-5,TRBV18,15,few,CASSPRTGVEETQYF
TRBJ1-2,TRBV10-2,12,-,CASSDPQRGYTF
TRBJ2-3,TRBV7-9,17,-,CASSLGQGGTGTDTQYF
TRBJ2-7,TRBV6-5,15,many,CASSYSVTSTYEQYF
TRBJ2-3,TRBV4-3,16,-,CASSQEPSVSTDTQYF
TRBJ2-7,TRBV12-3/TRBV12-4,15,few,CASSFSGTRSYEQYF
TRBJ2-5,TRBV6-5,14,many,CASSYSRGQETQYF
TRBJ2-5,TRBV29-1,14,many,CSVVKQGFQETQYF
TRBJ1-2,TRBV12-3/TRBV12-4,11,many,CASSFGGGYTF
TRBJ1-5,TRBV19,14,-,CASTLTGYAQPQHF
TRBJ2-1,TRBV7-8,17,once,CASSSPPGSPSYNEQFF
TRBJ2-6,TRBV29-1,14,many,CSVGQSSGANVLTF
-,TRBV5-1,15,few,CASSLQGGETNIQYF
TRBJ2-5,TRBV5-1,13,-,CASSLVIKETQYF
TRBJ2-4,TRBV6-5,15,many,CASSYSTLGKNIQYF
TRBJ2-7,TRBV15,14,many,CATSREGGAYEQYF
TRBJ2-7,TRBV10-3,13,many,CAITGSQSYEQYF
TRBJ2-5,TRBV2,12,few,CASTEVQETQYF
TRBJ1-2,TRBV6-5,15,-,CASRASMGQNYGYTF
TRBJ1-1,TRBV20-1,17,once,CSARVEEMGILNTEAFF
TRBJ2-5,TRBV10-2,14,few,CASTDPGTEETQYF
TRBJ1-2,TRBV10-3,13,-,CAISESGTRGYTF